The 15 T cell receptor beta chains below all came from one sample that was sequenced in a study of blood T cells in healthy people across ages. A J-beta primer mix and a sample-barcoded 5' primer were used in a second PCR of about 7 to 12 cycles. TCRdb used MiXCR to reprocess the 5' RACE reads, holding one entry per CDR3 protein. The sample lists more than 550,000 distinct CDR3 sequences, about 24% seen once, with about 22% in the top ten. The specimen sequenced was blood. The receptors come from an older man in good health.

The J gene is TRBJ1-5, the V gene TRBV5-1; maybe TRBD1 (6 bases). Germline values: CDR1 SGHRS, CDR2 YFSETQ. The CDR3 sequence is 15 residues long. Deletions cut 0 bases from V and 5 bases from J, with 12 bases between. The CDR3 region has the DNA TGCGCCAGCAGCTTGGACGGACAGAGCTATCAGCCCCAGCATTTT. Protein product: CASSLDGQSYQPQHF. Full variable domain (outside the CDR3, taken from reference TRBV5-1 and TRBJ1-5): KAGVTQTPRYLIKTRGQQVTLSCSPISGHRSVSWYQQTPGQGLQFLFEYFSETQRNKGNFPGRFSGRQFSNSRSEMNVSTLELGDSALYLCASSLDGQSYQPQHFGDGTRLSIL.

This clonotype was seen only a few times. This chain links TRBV5-5 with TRBJ2-1; weak D call: TRBD2 (5 bases). Trimming removed 2 bases from V and 0 bases from J, with 12 bases in between. The CDR3 contains 16 residues. Germline V lookup: CDR1 SGHKS, CDR2 YYEKEE (reference sequence). The chain's CDR3 is CASSFAGTSSYNEQFF. The CDR3 coding sequence is TGTGCCAGCAGCTTTGCGGGCACTAGCTCCTACAATGAGCAGTTCTTC.

V and J are TRBV28 and TRBJ2-4, with 9 bases identical to TRBD1. This CDR3 is built from 13 residues. The germline CDR1 and CDR2 sequences are MDHEN and SYDVKM. The J segment lost 13 bases and the V segment lost 7 bases, leaving 11 bases of the junction unmatched. The CDR3 sequence: CASIGGYRGPQYF. CDR3 bases: TGTGCCAGCATTGGGGGGTACAGGGGGCCCCAGTACTTC.

This clonotype appeared many times. The chain couples TRBV10-3 to TRBJ1-5, with D perhaps TRBD1 (6 bases). This CDR3 contains 16 residues. The ends were cut back, 0 bases at V and 1 base at J, with 10 bases in the middle. Germline-derived CDR1 and CDR2 are ENHRY and SYGVKD. CDR3 sequence: CAISESPGGSNQPQHF. CDR3 DNA sequence: TGTGCCATCAGTGAGTCTCCGGGGGGCAGCAATCAGCCCCAGCATTTT.

This clonotype turned up a few times. This rearrangement joins TRBV9 to TRBJ1-1; D not resolved. Trimming took off 1 base at V and 1 base at J, with 5 bases between the two ends. Germline V gives CDR1 SGDLS, CDR2 YYNGEE. The CDR3 is 13 amino acids. CDR3 DNA sequence: TGTGCCAGCAGCGTATTGGGGAACACTGAAGCTTTCTTT. Its protein is CASSVLGNTEAFF.

This clonotype was counted only a few times. V and J are TRBV12-3 or TRBV12-4 and TRBJ2-5, with 9 bases lining up with TRBD1. J was trimmed by 5 bases and V by 3 bases; bases with no gene match: 7. The CDR3 consists of 15 residues. The CDR3 is CASSLTGQGWETQYF. The CDR3 DNA is TGTGCCAGCAGTTTGACCGGACAGGGGTGGGAGACCCAGTACTTC.

This clonotype was recorded a few times. This rearrangement joins TRBV5-6 to TRBJ2-6, with 7 bases lining up with TRBD1. CDR1 SGHDT and CDR2 YYEEEE come from the germline V gene. This CDR3 comprises 18 residues. The V segment lost 0 bases and the J segment 0 bases; nucleotides outside the gene matches: 6. The CDR3 spells CASSLGLGQSSGANVLTF. DNA for the CDR3: TGTGCCAGCAGCTTGGGTTTGGGACAGAGCTCTGGGGCCAACGTCCTGACTTTC.

This clonotype was counted between two and nine times. V and J are TRBV20-1 and TRBJ2-3; 7 bases match TRBD1. The germline V gene encodes CDR1 DFQATT and CDR2 SNEGSKA (reference sequence). CDR3 length equals 15 residues. The V and J ends lost 5 bases and 6 bases, in that order; junction bases with no gene match: 14. Here the CDR3 DNA reads TGCAGTGCTTCTCAAGGGACAGAAGGGAAGGATACGCAGTATTTT. This encodes CSASQGTEGKDTQYF.

This clonotype was picked up a small number of times. The chain combines TRBV7-6 with TRBJ2-3; TRBD2 aligns across 10 bases. Trimming took 0 bases from V and 5 from J; bases not matched to a gene: 11. The CDR3 has 18 residues. Germline V CDR1 and CDR2: SGHVS, FNYEAQ. The CDR3 sequence is CASSLAILAGAGGDTQYF. The CDR3, as DNA: TGTGCCAGCAGCTTAGCGATCCTAGCGGGAGCGGGCGGAGATACGCAGTATTTT.

This clonotype turned up a few times. A read error may account for a junction end that differs from germline. The chain's CDR3 is CTTSRDPVGSGNTIYF. CDR3 DNA sequence: TGTACCACCAGCAGAGATCCGGTGGGGTCTGGAAACACCATATATTTT. The V gene is TRBV15, the J gene TRBJ1-3; D uncertain. The CDR3 sequence is 16 residues long. CDR1 and CDR2 (germline): LNHNV, YYDKDF (reference sequence).

The chain carries TRBV12-3 or TRBV12-4 and TRBJ2-4; D gene unclear. Trimming removed 8 bases at V and 9 bases at J, with 14 bases between. The CDR3 length is 12 residues. The CDR3 here is CASRYGSTIQYF. The CDR3 DNA reads TGTGCCAGCCGTTACGGTTCCACCATTCAGTACTTC.

This clonotype was found a few times. The J gene is TRBJ1-4, the V gene TRBV20-1; D is undetermined. The V gene's germline CDR1 is DFQATT and CDR2 SNEGSKA (reference sequence). Trimming removed 0 bases at V and 4 bases at J, with 12 bases between. This CDR3 contains 15 residues. The CDR3 DNA is TGCAGTGCTAGAGATCTCCGGCAAAATAATGAAAAACTGTTTTTT. Translating gives CSARDLRQNNEKLFF.

The chain employs TRBV20-1 and TRBJ1-5, with 12 bases matching TRBD1. V shed 4 bases and J 6 bases; nucleotides not matched to a gene: 10. This CDR3 has 16 amino acids. Looked up from germline, CDR1 is DFQATT and CDR2 is SNEGSKA (reference sequence). CDR3 in DNA: TGCAGTGCTAAGGGGACAGGGGGCAGGGTAGGTCAGCCCCAGCATTTT. This translates into CSAKGTGGRVGQPQHF.

V is TRBV3-1 and J is TRBJ2-1, with 9 bases lining up with TRBD2. Looked up from germline, CDR1 is LGHDT and CDR2 is YNNKEL (reference sequence). The CDR3 length is 16 residues. J gave up 5 bases and V 5 bases, and 10 bases lay outside the gene matches. CDR3 bases: TGTGCCAGCAGCGTTCTAGCGGGACACGGAGACAATGAGCAGTTCTTC. Translated, it gives CASSVLAGHGDNEQFF.

This chain uses TRBV7-9 with TRBJ1-3, with a possible D match to TRBD1 (5 bases). Germline values: CDR1 SEHNR, CDR2 FQNEAQ (reference sequence). The CDR3 is made up of 15 amino acids. The ends were cut back, 5 bases at V and 0 bases at J, with 11 bases in the middle. CDR3 DNA sequence: TGTGCCAGCAGCCCGGGGGGTTTCTCTGGAAACACCATATATTTT. Its protein is CASSPGGFSGNTIYF.